This T cell receptor (beta chain) was captured in a study of cytomegalovirus exposure and HLA in healthy donors. Overall study results and limits: TCR beta chains numbering some 160 were designated cytomegalovirus-associated. As confirmed in vitro, three CMV-associated chains were specific for CMV antigens.

A note on this clone: What it binds is not known.

The CDR3 runs 14 residues. Trimming cost V 6 bases and J 6 bases; bases outside gene matches: 9. Per the germline V gene, CDR1 is SNHLY and CDR2 is FYNNEI. Sequencing used immunoSEQ multiplex PCR; TCRdb keeps in-frame clones, though not all of them. The sample has about 49,000 clones; 92% are singletons. The sample was PBMCs. This chain joins TRBV2 and TRBJ2-7; 9 bases match TRBD1. The TCR originated in a man aged 18 to 35 in good health and CMV-seronegative. In nucleotides, the CDR3 is TGTGCCAGCAGCGGACAGGGGAGGACACTCGAGCAGTACTTC. Its translation: CASSGQGRTLEQYF.